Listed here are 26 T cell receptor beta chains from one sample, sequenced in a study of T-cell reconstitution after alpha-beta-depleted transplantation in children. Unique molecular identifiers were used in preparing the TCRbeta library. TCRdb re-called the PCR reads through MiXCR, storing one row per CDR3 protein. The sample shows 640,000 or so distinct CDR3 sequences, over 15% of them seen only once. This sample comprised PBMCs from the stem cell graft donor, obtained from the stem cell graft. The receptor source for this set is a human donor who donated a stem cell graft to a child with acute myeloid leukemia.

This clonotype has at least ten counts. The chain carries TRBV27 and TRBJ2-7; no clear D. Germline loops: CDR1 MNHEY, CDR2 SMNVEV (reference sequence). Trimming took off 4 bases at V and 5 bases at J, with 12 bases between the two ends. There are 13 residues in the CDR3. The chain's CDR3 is CASSSLGSDEQYF. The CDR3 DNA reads TGTGCCAGCAGTTCGCTGGGTTCGGACGAGCAGTACTTC.

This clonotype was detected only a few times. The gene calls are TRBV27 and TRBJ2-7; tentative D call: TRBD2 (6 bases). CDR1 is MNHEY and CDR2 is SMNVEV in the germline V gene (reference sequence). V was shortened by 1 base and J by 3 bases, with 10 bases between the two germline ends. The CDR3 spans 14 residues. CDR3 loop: CASSLWAEGYEQYF. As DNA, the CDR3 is TGTGCCAGCAGTTTATGGGCGGAGGGCTACGAGCAGTACTTC.

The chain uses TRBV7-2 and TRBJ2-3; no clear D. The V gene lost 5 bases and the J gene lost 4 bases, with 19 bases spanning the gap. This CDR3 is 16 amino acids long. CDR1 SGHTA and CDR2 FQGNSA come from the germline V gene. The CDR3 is CASSVGDGRRPDTQYF. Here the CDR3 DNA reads TGTGCCAGCAGCGTAGGAGACGGCCGCCGGCCAGATACGCAGTATTTT. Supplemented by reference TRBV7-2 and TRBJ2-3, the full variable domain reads GAGVSQSPSNKVTEKGKDVELRCDPISGHTALYWYRQSLGQGLEFLIYFQGNSAPDKSGLPSDRFSAERTGGSVSTLTIQRTQQEDSAVYLCASSVGDGRRPDTQYFGPGTRLTVL.

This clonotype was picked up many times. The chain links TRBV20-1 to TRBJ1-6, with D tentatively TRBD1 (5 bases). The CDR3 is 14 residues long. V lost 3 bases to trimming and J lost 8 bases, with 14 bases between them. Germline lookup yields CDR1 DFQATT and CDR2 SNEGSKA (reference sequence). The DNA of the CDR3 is TGCAGTGCTAGTACCCGGGACGGCTATTCACCCCTCCACTTT. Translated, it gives CSASTRDGYSPLHF.

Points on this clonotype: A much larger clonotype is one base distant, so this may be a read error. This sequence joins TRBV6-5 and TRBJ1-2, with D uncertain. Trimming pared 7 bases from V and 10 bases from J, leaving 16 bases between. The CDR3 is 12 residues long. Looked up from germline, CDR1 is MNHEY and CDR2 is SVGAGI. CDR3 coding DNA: TGTGCCAGCATGGGGATAGATCGTGACTACACCTTC. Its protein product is CASMGIDRDYTF.

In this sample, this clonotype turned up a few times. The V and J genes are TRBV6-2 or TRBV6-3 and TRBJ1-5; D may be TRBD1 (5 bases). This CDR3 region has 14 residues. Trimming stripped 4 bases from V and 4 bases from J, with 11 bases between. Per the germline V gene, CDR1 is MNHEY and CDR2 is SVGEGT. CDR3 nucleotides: TGTGCCAGCAGTTGGGACGTACCTAATCAGCCCCAGCATTTT. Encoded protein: CASSWDVPNQPQHF.

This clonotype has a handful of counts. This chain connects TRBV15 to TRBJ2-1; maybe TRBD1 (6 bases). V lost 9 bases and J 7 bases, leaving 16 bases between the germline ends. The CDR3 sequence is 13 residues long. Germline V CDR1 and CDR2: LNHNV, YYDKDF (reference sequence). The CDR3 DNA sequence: TGTGCCACTCAGGGGAAGGTTTCGAATGAGCAGTTCTTC. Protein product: CATQGKVSNEQFF. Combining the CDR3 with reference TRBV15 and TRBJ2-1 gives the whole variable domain DAMVIQNPRYQVTQFGKPVTLSCSQTLNHNVMYWYQQKSSQAPKLLFHYYDKDFNNEADTPDNFQSRRPNTSFCFLDIRSPGLGDTAMYLCATQGKVSNEQFFGPGTRLTVL.

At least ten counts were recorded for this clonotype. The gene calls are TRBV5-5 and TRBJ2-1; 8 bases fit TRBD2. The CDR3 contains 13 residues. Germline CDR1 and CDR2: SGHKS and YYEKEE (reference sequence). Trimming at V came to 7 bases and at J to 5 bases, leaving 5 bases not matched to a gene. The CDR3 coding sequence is TGTGCCAGCGTCCTAGCGGGCCACAATGAGCAGTTCTTC. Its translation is CASVLAGHNEQFF.

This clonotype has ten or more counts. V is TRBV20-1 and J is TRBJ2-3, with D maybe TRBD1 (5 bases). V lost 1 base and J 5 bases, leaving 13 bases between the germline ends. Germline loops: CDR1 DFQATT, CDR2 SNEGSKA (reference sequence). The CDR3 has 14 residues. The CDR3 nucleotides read TGCAGTGCTAGAGCTCTCCTGCAGGGAGATACGCAGTATTTT. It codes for CSARALLQGDTQYF.

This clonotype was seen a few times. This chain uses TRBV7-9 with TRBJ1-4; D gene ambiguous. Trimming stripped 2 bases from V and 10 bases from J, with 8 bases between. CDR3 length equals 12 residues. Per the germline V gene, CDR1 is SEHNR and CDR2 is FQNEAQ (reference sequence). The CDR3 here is CASSLPVGKLFF. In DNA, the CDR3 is TGTGCCAGCAGCTTACCGGTAGGAAAACTGTTTTTT.

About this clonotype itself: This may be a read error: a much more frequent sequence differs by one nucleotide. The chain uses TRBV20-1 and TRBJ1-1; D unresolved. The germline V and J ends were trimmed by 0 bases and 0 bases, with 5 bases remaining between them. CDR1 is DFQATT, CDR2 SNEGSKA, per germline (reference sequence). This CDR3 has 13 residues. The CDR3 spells CSARDSVNTEAFF. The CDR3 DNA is TGCAGTGCTAGAGACTCGGTGAACACTGAAGCTTTCTTT.

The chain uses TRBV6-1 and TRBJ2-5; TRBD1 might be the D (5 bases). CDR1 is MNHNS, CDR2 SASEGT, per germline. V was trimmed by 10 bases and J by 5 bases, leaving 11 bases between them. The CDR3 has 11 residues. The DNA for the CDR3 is TGTGCCACCGAGGACAAGGAGACCCAGTACTTC. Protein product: CATEDKETQYF.

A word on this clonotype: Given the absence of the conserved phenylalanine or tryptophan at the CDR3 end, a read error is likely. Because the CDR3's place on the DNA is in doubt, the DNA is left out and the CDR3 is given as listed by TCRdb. The chain's CDR3 is CASSLGQSKAI. The chain recombines TRBV5-4 with TRBJ1-4; the listed D gene, TRBD1, was not tested against the DNA. From its first to its last residue, the CDR3 has 11 amino acids. Per the germline V gene, CDR1 is SGHNT and CDR2 is YYREEE (reference sequence).

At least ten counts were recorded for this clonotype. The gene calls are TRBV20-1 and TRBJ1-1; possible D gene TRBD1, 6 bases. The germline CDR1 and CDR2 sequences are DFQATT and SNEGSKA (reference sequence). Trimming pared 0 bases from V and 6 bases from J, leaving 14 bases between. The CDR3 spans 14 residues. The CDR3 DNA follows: TGCAGTGCTAGAGATGGAGGGGGGATGGCTGAAGCTTTCTTT. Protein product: CSARDGGGMAEAFF.

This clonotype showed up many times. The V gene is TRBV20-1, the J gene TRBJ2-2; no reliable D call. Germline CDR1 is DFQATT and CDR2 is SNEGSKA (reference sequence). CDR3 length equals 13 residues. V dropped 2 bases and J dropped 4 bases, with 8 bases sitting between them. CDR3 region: CSARTPATGELFF. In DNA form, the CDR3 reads TGCAGTGCTAGAACGCCAGCCACCGGGGAGCTGTTTTTT.

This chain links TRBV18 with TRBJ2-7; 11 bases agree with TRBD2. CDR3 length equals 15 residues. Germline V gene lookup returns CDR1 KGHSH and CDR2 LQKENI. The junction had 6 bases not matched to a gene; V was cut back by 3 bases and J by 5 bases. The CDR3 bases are TGTGCCAGCTCACCTCGACTAGCGGGGATGGACGAGCAGTACTTC. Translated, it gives CASSPRLAGMDEQYF.

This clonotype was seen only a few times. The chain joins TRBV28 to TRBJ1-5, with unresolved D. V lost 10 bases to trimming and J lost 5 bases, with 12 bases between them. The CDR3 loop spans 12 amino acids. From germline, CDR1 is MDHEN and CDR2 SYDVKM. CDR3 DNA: TGTGCCACCTCGGCGAGTGATCAGCCCCAGCATTTT. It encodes CATSASDQPQHF.

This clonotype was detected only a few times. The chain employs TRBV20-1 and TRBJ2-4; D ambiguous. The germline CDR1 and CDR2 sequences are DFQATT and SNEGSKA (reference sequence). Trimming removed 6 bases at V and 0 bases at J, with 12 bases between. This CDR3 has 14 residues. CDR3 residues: CSARAVLAKNIQYF. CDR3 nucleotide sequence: TGCAGTGCCCGGGCAGTCCTAGCCAAAAACATTCAGTACTTC.

The CDR3 here is CASSLNQAYNSPLHF. In DNA, the CDR3 is TGCGCCAGCAGCTTGAACCAGGCATACAATTCACCCCTCCACTTT. The chain links TRBV5-1 to TRBJ1-6; D uncertain. Trimming removed 1 base at V and 7 bases at J, with 12 bases between. CDR3 length: 15 amino acids. CDR1 SGHRS and CDR2 YFSETQ come from the germline V gene.

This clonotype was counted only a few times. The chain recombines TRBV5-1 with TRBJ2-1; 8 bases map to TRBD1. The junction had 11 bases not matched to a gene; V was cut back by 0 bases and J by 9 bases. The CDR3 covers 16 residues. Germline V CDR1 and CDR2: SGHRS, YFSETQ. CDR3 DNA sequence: TGCGCCAGCAGCTTGGTGGACAGGGCATTCGGACGTGAGCAGTTCTTC. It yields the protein CASSLVDRAFGREQFF. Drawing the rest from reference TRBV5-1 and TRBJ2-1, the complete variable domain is KAGVTQTPRYLIKTRGQQVTLSCSPISGHRSVSWYQQTPGQGLQFLFEYFSETQRNKGNFPGRFSGRQFSNSRSEMNVSTLELGDSALYLCASSLVDRAFGREQFFGPGTRLTVL.

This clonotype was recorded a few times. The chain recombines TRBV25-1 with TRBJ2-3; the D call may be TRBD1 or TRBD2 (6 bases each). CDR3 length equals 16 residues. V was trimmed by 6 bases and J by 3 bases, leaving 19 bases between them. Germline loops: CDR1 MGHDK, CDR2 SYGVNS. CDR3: CASRPGGGDGTDTQYF. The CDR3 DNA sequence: TGTGCCAGCAGGCCCGGGGGCGGGGATGGAACAGATACGCAGTATTTT.

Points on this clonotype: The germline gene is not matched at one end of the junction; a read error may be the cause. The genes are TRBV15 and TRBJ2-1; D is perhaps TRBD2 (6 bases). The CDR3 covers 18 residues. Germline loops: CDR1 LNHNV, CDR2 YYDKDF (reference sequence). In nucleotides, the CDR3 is TGTGCCACCAGCAGAGATCGATTGCGGGGCAGCTCCTACAATGAGCAGCTCTTC. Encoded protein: CATSRDRLRGSSYNEQLF. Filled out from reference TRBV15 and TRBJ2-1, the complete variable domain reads DAMVIQNPRYQVTQFGKPVTLSCSQTLNHNVMYWYQQKSSQAPKLLFHYYDKDFNNEADTPDNFQSRRPNTSFCFLDIRSPGLGDTAMYLCATSRDRLRGSSYNEQLFGPGTRLTVL.

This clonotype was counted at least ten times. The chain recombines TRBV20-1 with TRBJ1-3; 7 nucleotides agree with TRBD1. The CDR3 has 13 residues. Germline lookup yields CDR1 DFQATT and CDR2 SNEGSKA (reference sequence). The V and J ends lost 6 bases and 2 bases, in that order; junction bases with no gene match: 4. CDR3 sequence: CSAEDRAGNTIYF. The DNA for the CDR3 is TGCAGTGCGGAAGACAGGGCTGGAAACACCATATATTTT.

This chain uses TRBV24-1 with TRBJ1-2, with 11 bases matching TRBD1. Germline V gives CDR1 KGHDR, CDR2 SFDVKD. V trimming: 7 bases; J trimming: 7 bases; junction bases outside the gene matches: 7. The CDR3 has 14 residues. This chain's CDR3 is CATSRDRGSGGYTF. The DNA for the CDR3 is TGTGCCACCAGCCGGGACAGGGGGTCTGGTGGCTACACCTTC.

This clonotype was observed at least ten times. The chain's CDR3 is CSAKTGGGTDTQYF. CDR3 DNA sequence: TGCAGTGCTAAGACTGGGGGAGGCACAGATACGCAGTATTTT. The V call is TRBV20-1, the J call TRBJ2-3; D may correspond to TRBD1 or TRBD2 (5 bases each). CDR3 length: 14 amino acids. The V end lost 4 bases, the J end lost 1 base, and 12 bases lay between the germline ends. Germline assignment: CDR1 DFQATT and CDR2 SNEGSKA (reference sequence).

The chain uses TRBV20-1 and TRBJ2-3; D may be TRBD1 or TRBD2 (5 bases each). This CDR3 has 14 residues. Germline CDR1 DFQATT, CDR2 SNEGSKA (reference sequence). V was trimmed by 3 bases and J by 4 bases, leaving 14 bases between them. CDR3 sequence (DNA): TGCAGTGCTAGCGAATTTGGGGGACCAGATACGCAGTATTTT. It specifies CSASEFGGPDTQYF.